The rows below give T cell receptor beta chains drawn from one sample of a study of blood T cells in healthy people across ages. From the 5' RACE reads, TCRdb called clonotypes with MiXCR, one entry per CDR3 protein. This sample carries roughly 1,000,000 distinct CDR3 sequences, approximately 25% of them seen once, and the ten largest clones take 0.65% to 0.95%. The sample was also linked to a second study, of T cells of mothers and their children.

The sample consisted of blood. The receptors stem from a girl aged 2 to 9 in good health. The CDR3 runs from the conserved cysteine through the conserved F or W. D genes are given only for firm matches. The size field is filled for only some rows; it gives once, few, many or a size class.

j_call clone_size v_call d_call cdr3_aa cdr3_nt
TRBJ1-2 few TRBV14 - CASSQDNYGGFGYTF TGTGCCAGCAGCCAAGATAATTATGGGGGGTTTGGCTACACCTTC
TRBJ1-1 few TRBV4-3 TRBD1 CASSQDTDRRGTEAFF TGCGCCAGCAGCCAAGATACGGACAGGAGGGGAACTGAAGCTTTCTTT
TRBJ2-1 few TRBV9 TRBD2 CASSVDSLETSGPDNEQFF TGTGCCAGCAGCGTAGATTCTTTGGAGACTAGCGGGCCTGACAATGAGCAGTTCTTC
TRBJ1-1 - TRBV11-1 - CATTRVAEAFF TGTGCCACGACAAGGGTCGCTGAAGCTTTCTTT
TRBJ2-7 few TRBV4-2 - CASSHSRDYEQYF TGTGCCAGCAGCCATAGCAGGGATTACGAGCAGTACTTC
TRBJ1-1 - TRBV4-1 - CASSQAPQGGTEAFF TGCGCCAGCAGCCAAGCGCCCCAAGGGGGCACTGAAGCTTTCTTT
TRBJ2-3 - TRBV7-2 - CASSLKILASTDAQYF TGTGCCAGCAGCCTGAAAATTCTCGCAAGCACAGATGCGCAGTATTTT
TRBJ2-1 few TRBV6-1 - CASSELEFF TGTGCCAGCAGTGAACTTGAGTTCTTC
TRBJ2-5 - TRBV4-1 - CASSQGVLETRYF TGCGCCAGCAGCCAAGGGGTCTTGGAGACCCGGTACTTC
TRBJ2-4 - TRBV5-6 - CASSPNAPGNIQYF TGTGCCAGCAGCCCAAACGCCCCAGGAAACATTCAGTACTTC
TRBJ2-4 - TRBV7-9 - CASTGRGGENIQYF TGTGCCAGCACCGGACGGGGCGGAGAAAACATTCAGTACTTC
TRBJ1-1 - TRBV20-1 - CSARKAGNTEAFF TGCAGTGCTAGAAAGGCGGGGAACACTGAAGCTTTCTTT
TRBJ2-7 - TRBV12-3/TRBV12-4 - CASSWHPTTEYEQYF TGTGCCAGCAGTTGGCACCCGACAACGGAATACGAGCAGTACTTC
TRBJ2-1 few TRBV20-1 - CSADEGLPDERNEQFF TGCAGTGCTGACGAAGGACTCCCCGATGAGCGCAATGAGCAGTTCTTC
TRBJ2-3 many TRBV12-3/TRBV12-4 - CASSSQSTDTQYF TGTGCCAGCAGTTCCCAAAGCACAGATACGCAGTATTTT
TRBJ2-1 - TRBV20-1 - CSAGTWSSYNEQFF TGCAGTGCGGGGACTTGGAGCTCCTACAATGAGCAGTTCTTC
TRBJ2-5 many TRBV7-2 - CASSLESRETQYF TGTGCCAGCAGCTTAGAGAGCCGGGAGACCCAGTACTTC
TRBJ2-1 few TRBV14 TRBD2 CASSQGRASGLYNEQFF TGTGCCAGCAGCCAAGGTCGAGCTAGCGGGCTCTACAATGAGCAGTTCTTC
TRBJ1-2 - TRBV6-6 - CASSPSSSYGYTF TGTGCCAGCTCACCGTCCAGCTCCTATGGCTACACCTTC
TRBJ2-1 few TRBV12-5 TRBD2 CASGGSGSSYNEQFF TGTGCTAGTGGGGGGAGCGGGAGCTCCTACAATGAGCAGTTCTTC
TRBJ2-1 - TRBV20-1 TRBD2 CSARSGGEQFF TGCAGTGCCAGAAGCGGGGGGGAGCAGTTCTTC
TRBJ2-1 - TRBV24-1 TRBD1 CATSSRTGMNEQFF TGTGCCACCAGTTCCCGGACAGGGATGAATGAGCAGTTCTTC
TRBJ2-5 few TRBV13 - CASSLAGEGLPGETQYF TGTGCCAGCAGCTTAGCCGGTGAGGGTCTACCGGGAGAGACCCAGTACTTC
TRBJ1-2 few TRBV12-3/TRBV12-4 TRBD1 CASSLDRGQHGYTF TGTGCCAGCAGTTTGGACAGGGGGCAACATGGCTACACCTTC
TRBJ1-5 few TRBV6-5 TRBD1 CASRLGTGNQPQHF TGTGCCAGCCGTCTCGGGACAGGCAATCAGCCCCAGCATTTT
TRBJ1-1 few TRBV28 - CASSLYQGRTFF TGTGCCAGCAGTTTATACCAAGGGAGGACTTTCTTT
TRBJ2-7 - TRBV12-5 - CASGCGTIGRGYEQYF TGTGCTAGTGGTTGTGGTACCATAGGAAGGGGCTACGAGCAGTACTTC
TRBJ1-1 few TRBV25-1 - CACSDRDGQEAFF TGTGCCTGCAGTGATCGCGACGGACAAGAAGCTTTCTTT
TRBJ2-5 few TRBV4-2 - CASSQEVAGYNPAQYF TGTGCCAGCAGCCAAGAAGTGGCAGGGTACAATCCGGCCCAGTACTTC
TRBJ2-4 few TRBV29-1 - CSVANSGGKNIQYF TGCAGCGTTGCCAATAGCGGAGGAAAAAACATTCAGTACTTC
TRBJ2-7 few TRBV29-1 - CSVGWTENEQYF TGCAGCGTGGGCTGGACGGAGAACGAGCAGTACTTC
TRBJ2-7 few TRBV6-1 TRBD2 CASSEALSGRSYEQYF TGTGCCAGCAGTGAAGCGCTAAGCGGGAGATCCTACGAGCAGTACTTC
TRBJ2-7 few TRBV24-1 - CATSDLDTWEGKNF TGTGCCACCAGTGACCTGGACACCTGGGAAGGAAAAAACTTC
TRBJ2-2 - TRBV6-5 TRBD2 CASSYALAGNTGELFF TGTGCCAGCAGTTACGCACTAGCGGGGAACACCGGGGAGCTGTTTTTT
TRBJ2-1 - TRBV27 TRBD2 CASSLSSGVWEQFF TGTGCCAGCAGTTTGAGTAGCGGGGTATGGGAGCAGTTCTTC
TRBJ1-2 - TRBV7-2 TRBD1 CASSPRSGQGGYTF TGTGCCAGCAGCCCGAGGTCGGGACAGGGGGGTTACACCTTC
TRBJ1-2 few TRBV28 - CASSLWENGYTF TGTGCCAGCAGTTTATGGGAGAATGGCTACACCTTC
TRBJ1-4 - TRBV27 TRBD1 CASSSPLGQLNEKLFF TGTGCCAGCAGTTCCCCCCTGGGACAGCTTAATGAAAAACTGTTTTTT
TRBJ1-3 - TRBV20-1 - CSASENGNTIYF TGCAGTGCTAGTGAGAACGGAAACACCATATATTTT
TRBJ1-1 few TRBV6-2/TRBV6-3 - CASSYDSISRPAFF TGTGCCAGCAGTTACGACAGTATCTCTCGTCCAGCTTTCTTT
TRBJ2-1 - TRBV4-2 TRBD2 CASSRLISSGSGDEQFF TGTGCCAGCAGCCGATTGATATCTAGCGGGAGTGGGGATGAGCAGTTCTTC
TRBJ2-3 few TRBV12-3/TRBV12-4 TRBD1 CASSLGGFATDTQYF TGTGCCAGCAGTCTAGGGGGCTTCGCCACAGATACGCAGTATTTT
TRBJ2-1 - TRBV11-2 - CASSWGVGTNEQFF TGTGCCAGCAGCTGGGGGGTGGGGACCAATGAGCAGTTCTTC
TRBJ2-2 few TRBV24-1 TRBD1 CATSDPGTENTGELFF TGTGCCACCAGTGATCCCGGGACAGAGAACACCGGGGAGCTGTTTTTT
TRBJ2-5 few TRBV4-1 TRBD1 CASSPPGQGAGTQYF TGCGCCAGCAGCCCACCGGGACAGGGGGCAGGGACCCAGTACTTC
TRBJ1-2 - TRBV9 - CASSAASGGGYGYTF TGTGCCAGCAGCGCAGCCTCGGGAGGGGGCTATGGCTACACCTTC